The 26 T cell receptor beta chains below were found in one sample sequenced in a study of T cell repertoires in cytomegalovirus infection. MiXCR, run by TCRdb on the reads, gives a single entry per CDR3 protein. The sample has roughly 70,000 distinct CDR3 sequences; roughly 20% are singletons. No cognate antigen is known for these TCRs. Sample: CD8+ T cells from cultured PBMCs, taken from culture after CMV antigen stimulation. All receptors come from a human donor in good health (CMV status not recorded). Some clones in this sample may be carry-over from other donors' samples.

This chain uses TRBV7-2 with TRBJ1-2; possibly TRBD1 for D (5 bases). The CDR3 is 17 residues long. Trimming shortened V by 5 bases and J by 1 base, and 20 bases separated the two germline ends. Germline CDR1 is SGHTA and CDR2 is FQGNSA. The CDR3 loop is CASSNLRKGLDNYGYTF. CDR3 DNA sequence: TGTGCCAGCAGCAACCTCCGTAAGGGACTTGATAACTATGGCTACACCTTC.

The CDR3 loop reads CASSPQQGQGALRETQYF. CDR3 DNA: TGTGCCAGCAGCCCGCAGCAGGGACAGGGGGCACTTAGGGAGACCCAGTACTTC. The chain is built from TRBV5-6 and TRBJ2-5, with 12 bases matching TRBD1. The length of the CDR3 is 18 residues. V shed 4 bases, J shed 5 bases, and the junction held 15 bases outside the gene matches. Germline CDR1 reads SGHDT; CDR2 reads YYEEEE.

On this clonotype itself: At one end the junction does not follow the germline gene, possibly because of a read error. J is TRBJ2-1 and V is TRBV7-8; no reliable D call. Germline V lookup: CDR1 SGHVS, CDR2 FQNEAQ. The CDR3 consists of 14 residues. CDR3: CVSSASVSVHEQFF. The CDR3 DNA is TGTGTCAGCAGCGCCAGCGTCAGTGTACACGAGCAGTTCTTC.

V is TRBV7-8 and J is TRBJ2-7; 7 nucleotides align to TRBD1. The CDR3 is 15 residues long. Germline V gene data show CDR1 as SGHVS and CDR2 as FQNEAQ. V lost 3 bases, J lost 3 bases, and 8 bases stayed unmatched. This CDR3 reads CASSLYRGPSYEQYF. CDR3 nucleotides: TGTGCCAGCAGCTTGTATAGGGGGCCCAGCTACGAGCAGTACTTC.

The chain couples TRBV20-1 to TRBJ1-1; no definite D call. The ends were cut back, 1 base at V and 1 base at J, with 7 bases in the middle. Germline CDR1 and CDR2: DFQATT and SNEGSKA (reference sequence). CDR3 size: 13 residues. This CDR3 reads CSARGEKNTEAFF. CDR3 sequence (DNA): TGCAGTGCTAGAGGCGAGAAGAACACTGAAGCTTTCTTT.

The V gene is TRBV7-3, the J gene TRBJ2-2; 7 bases map to TRBD1. This CDR3 is built from 16 residues. V trimming: 5 bases; J trimming: 3 bases; junction bases outside the gene matches: 9. The V gene's germline CDR1 is SGHTA and CDR2 FQGTGA. The CDR3 region has the DNA TGTGCCAGCAGCCATAGACAGGGATCCGACACCGGGGAGCTGTTTTTT. Its translation: CASSHRQGSDTGELFF.

The genes are TRBV27 and TRBJ1-1, with D perhaps TRBD1 (5 bases). The CDR3 spans 14 residues. Trimming shortened V by 5 bases and J by 5 bases, and 15 bases separated the two germline ends. Germline V gene lookup returns CDR1 MNHEY and CDR2 SMNVEV (reference sequence). This CDR3 reads CASSRGQVGTEAFF. The DNA for the CDR3 is TGTGCCAGCAGTCGAGGACAAGTCGGGACTGAAGCTTTCTTT.

In its sample, this clonotype was seen a few times. V usage is TRBV7-9 and J usage is TRBJ1-1; 7 bases match TRBD1. After removal of 2 bases from V and 2 bases from J, the junction contained 5 bases not matched to a gene. CDR3 length: 15 residues. Per the germline V gene, CDR1 is SEHNR and CDR2 is FQNEAQ (reference sequence). The CDR3 DNA sequence: TGTGCCAGCAGCTTATACAGGGGACCAAACACTGAAGCTTTCTTT. This codes for CASSLYRGPNTEAFF.

This clonotype has at least ten counts. V usage is TRBV19 and J usage is TRBJ2-6; TRBD2 is a possible D gene (6 bases). This CDR3 spans 16 amino acids. Trimming stripped 7 bases from V and 1 base from J, with 14 bases between. CDR1 and CDR2 (germline): LNHDA, SQIVND (reference sequence). This chain's CDR3 is CASNGGPPSGANVLTF. The CDR3 bases are TGTGCCAGTAACGGAGGGCCCCCTTCTGGGGCCAACGTCCTGACTTTC.

The V call is TRBV7-2, the J call TRBJ2-2, with TRBD1 matching 8 bases. The CDR3 runs 17 residues. V trimming: 0 bases; J trimming: 6 bases; junction bases outside the gene matches: 9. Germline V gives CDR1 SGHTA, CDR2 FQGNSA. The CDR3 DNA reads as TGTGCCAGCAGCTTAGCTTTCACAGGGGGAAGGGCCGGGGAGCTGTTTTTT. Translation gives CASSLAFTGGRAGELFF.

There are many counts of this clonotype. V and J are TRBV4-3 and TRBJ2-6; no clear D gene. The CDR3 totals 16 residues. Trimming cost V 0 bases and J 1 base, with 7 bases left between them. Germline CDR1 and CDR2: LGHNA and YSLEER. CDR3 loop: CASSQDLGSGANVLTF. In DNA form, the CDR3 reads TGCGCCAGCAGCCAAGATCTAGGGTCTGGGGCCAACGTCCTGACTTTC.

This clonotype was seen only a few times. The rearrangement links TRBV15 to TRBJ1-5; D perhaps matches TRBD1 (5 bases). This CDR3 has 16 amino acids. The V gene lost 0 bases and the J gene lost 12 bases, with 21 bases spanning the gap. In germline, CDR1 is LNHNV, CDR2 YYDKDF (reference sequence). The CDR3 DNA reads TGTGCCACCAGCAGAGATCGTTCCCGGGGGATCGGTGTCCAGCATTTT. The encoded protein is CATSRDRSRGIGVQHF.

This clonotype has a handful of counts. V and J are TRBV24-1 and TRBJ2-1, with TRBD2 identical over 9 bases. CDR1 and CDR2 (germline): KGHDR, SFDVKD. The CDR3 is 17 residues long. J gave up 4 bases and V 4 bases, and 10 bases lay outside the gene matches. The CDR3 DNA reads as TGTGCCACCAGTGACGAATTTAGCGGGGGCGCTTACAATGAGCAGTTCTTC. Protein: CATSDEFSGGAYNEQFF.

The chain couples TRBV27 to TRBJ1-1; D is undetermined. CDR1 and CDR2 (germline): MNHEY, SMNVEV (reference sequence). V lost 4 bases and J 8 bases, leaving 20 bases between the germline ends. CDR3 length equals 15 residues. CDR3: CASSYGTAAGFEAFF. As DNA, the CDR3 is TGTGCCAGCAGTTACGGAACGGCGGCGGGATTCGAAGCTTTCTTT.

A few counts support this clonotype. The V gene is TRBV12-3 or TRBV12-4, the J gene TRBJ1-2; perhaps TRBD1 as D (6 bases). Trimming shortened V by 8 bases and J by 8 bases, and 21 bases separated the two germline ends. CDR3 length equals 14 residues. CDR3 bases: TGTGCCAGCGGCCCAGGGAAAGGGGGTCGAGGCTACACCTTC. This gives the protein CASGPGKGGRGYTF.

This clonotype was counted a few times. J is TRBJ2-7 and V is TRBV7-2; D is undetermined. The germline CDR1 and CDR2 sequences are SGHTA and FQGNSA. Deletions cut 3 bases from V and 7 bases from J, with 16 bases between. This CDR3 has 14 residues. This CDR3 is CASSLNRSGREQYF. The CDR3 region has the DNA TGTGCCAGCAGCTTGAACAGATCAGGACGTGAGCAGTACTTC.

The J gene is TRBJ2-7, the V gene TRBV7-2; 14 bases align to TRBD2. V shed 5 bases and J 2 bases; nucleotides not matched to a gene: 5. CDR1 and CDR2 from the germline V gene are SGHTA and FQGNSA. This CDR3 region has 16 residues. The CDR3 sequence: CASSGGLAGGTYEQYF. For the CDR3, the DNA is TGTGCCAGCAGCGGTGGACTAGCGGGGGGAACCTACGAGCAGTACTTC.

CDR3 sequence: CATSEGQLNTGELFF. The CDR3 DNA sequence: TGTGCCACCAGCGAGGGACAGCTTAACACCGGGGAGCTGTTTTTT. The chain employs TRBV24-1 and TRBJ2-2, with 7 positions matching TRBD1. CDR1 and CDR2 (germline): KGHDR, SFDVKD. The V and J ends lost 7 bases and 2 bases, in that order; junction bases with no gene match: 6. This CDR3 has 15 amino acids.

The rearrangement joins TRBV4-3 to TRBJ2-7; D may be TRBD1 (6 bases). Germline CDR1 LGHNA, CDR2 YSLEER. V shed 0 bases and J shed 1 base, with 13 bases lying between them. CDR3 length equals 16 residues. The CDR3 nucleotides read TGCGCCAGCAGCCAAGATGGGGCAGGGGTATCCTACGAGCAGTACTTC. It encodes CASSQDGAGVSYEQYF.

This clonotype turned up a few times. The chain links TRBV4-1 to TRBJ1-5; no firm D call. The CDR3 totals 13 residues. Trimming took 3 bases from V and 4 from J, leaving 7 bases between them. Germline V gene sequence: CDR1 MGHRA, CDR2 YSYEKL. Here the CDR3 reads CASSHGDNQPQHF. Written as DNA, the CDR3 is TGCGCCAGCAGCCACGGGGATAATCAGCCCCAGCATTTT.

Only a few counts were recorded for this clonotype. The chain uses TRBV24-1 and TRBJ2-1, with D possibly matching TRBD1 (7 bases). Trimming removed 2 bases from V and 6 bases from J, with 16 bases in between. Germline V gives CDR1 KGHDR, CDR2 SFDVKD. The CDR3 is 16 residues long. This CDR3 reads CATSDSGDRNLNEQFF. Here the CDR3 DNA reads TGTGCCACCAGTGATTCGGGGGACAGAAACCTCAATGAGCAGTTCTTC.

The chain employs TRBV20-1 and TRBJ1-5; D is ambiguous. The length of the CDR3 is 9 residues. V was pared by 5 bases and J by 8 bases, with 4 bases between. Per the germline V gene, CDR1 is DFQATT and CDR2 is SNEGSKA (reference sequence). The CDR3, as DNA: TGCAGTGCTCGGGAGCCCCAGCATTTT. This codes for CSAREPQHF.

This chain connects TRBV7-9 to TRBJ2-7; D is undetermined. V was cut by 1 base and J by 7 bases, with 8 bases left in between. This CDR3 comprises 12 residues. CDR1 is SEHNR and CDR2 is FQNEAQ in the germline V gene (reference sequence). The chain's CDR3 is CASSLGSGEQYF. CDR3 nucleotide sequence: TGTGCCAGCAGCTTAGGTTCCGGAGAGCAGTACTTC.

This clonotype showed up just a few times. The rearrangement joins TRBV7-8 to TRBJ1-1, with TRBD1 identical over 12 bases. The V gene's germline CDR1 is SGHVS and CDR2 FQNEAQ. This CDR3 has 17 residues. V lost 1 base to trimming and J lost 5 bases; unmatched junction nucleotides: 8. Here the CDR3 reads CASSLVGQGAIETEAFF. The CDR3 DNA reads as TGTGCCAGCAGCTTAGTGGGACAGGGGGCGATTGAGACTGAAGCTTTCTTT.

The chain is built from TRBV7-6 and TRBJ1-3, with a tentative D call TRBD1 (6 bases). The CDR3 totals 14 residues. From germline, CDR1 is SGHVS and CDR2 FNYEAQ. V was trimmed by 5 bases and J by 0 bases, leaving 8 bases between them. This CDR3 is CASSRTDSGNTIYF. In nucleotides, the CDR3 is TGTGCCAGCAGCCGGACAGACTCTGGAAACACCATATATTTT.

This clonotype has only a few counts. One junction end does not reproduce the germline sequence, and a read error may be involved. The rearrangement joins TRBV12-3 or TRBV12-4 to TRBJ2-3; tentative D call: TRBD2 (6 bases). The CDR3 contains 15 residues. In nucleotides, the CDR3 is TGTGCTAGCAGCCACGGAGGGGCATTCTCAGATACGCAGTATTTT. It encodes CASSHGGAFSDTQYF.